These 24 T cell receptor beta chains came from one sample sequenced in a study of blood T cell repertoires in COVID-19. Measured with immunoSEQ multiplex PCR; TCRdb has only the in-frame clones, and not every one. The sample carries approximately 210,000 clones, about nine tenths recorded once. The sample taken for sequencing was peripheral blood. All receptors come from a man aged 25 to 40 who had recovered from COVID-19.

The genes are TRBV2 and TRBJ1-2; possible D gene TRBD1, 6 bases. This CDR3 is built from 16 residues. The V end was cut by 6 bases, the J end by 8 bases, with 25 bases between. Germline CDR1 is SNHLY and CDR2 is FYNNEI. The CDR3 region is CASRENLPQGRGGYTF. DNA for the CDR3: TGTGCCAGCAGGGAAAACCTCCCACAGGGCCGGGGCGGCTACACCTTC. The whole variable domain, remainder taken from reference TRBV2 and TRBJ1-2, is EPEVTQTPSHQVTQMGQEVILRCVPISNHLYFYWYRQILGQKVEFLVSFYNNEISEKSEIFDDQFSVERPDGSNFTLKIRSTKLEDSAMYFCASRENLPQGRGGYTFGSGTRLTVV.

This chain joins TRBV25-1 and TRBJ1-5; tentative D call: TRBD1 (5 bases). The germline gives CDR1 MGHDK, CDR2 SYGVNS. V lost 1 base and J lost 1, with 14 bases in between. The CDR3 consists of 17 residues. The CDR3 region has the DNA TGTGCCAGCAGTGAATTGGAGTGGGCAGGGAGCAATCAGCCCCAGCATTTT. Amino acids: CASSELEWAGSNQPQHF.

CDR3 nucleotides: TGTGCCAGTAGTAGCCCCCGAGGGGGCAGGGACACCGGGGAGCTGTTTTTT. Translating gives CASSSPRGGRDTGELFF. This chain links TRBV19 with TRBJ2-2, with 7 nucleotides matching TRBD1. Trimming at V came to 4 bases and at J to 3 bases, leaving 11 bases not matched to a gene. The germline gives CDR1 LNHDA, CDR2 SQIVND (reference sequence). The CDR3 is 17 amino acids.

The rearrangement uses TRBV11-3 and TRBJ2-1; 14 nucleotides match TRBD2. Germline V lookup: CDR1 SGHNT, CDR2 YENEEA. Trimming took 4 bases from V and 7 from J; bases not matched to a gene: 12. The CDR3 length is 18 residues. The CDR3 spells CASSSPSTSGGAQNEQFF. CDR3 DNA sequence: TGTGCCAGCAGCTCCCCTTCGACTAGCGGGGGGGCCCAAAATGAGCAGTTCTTC.

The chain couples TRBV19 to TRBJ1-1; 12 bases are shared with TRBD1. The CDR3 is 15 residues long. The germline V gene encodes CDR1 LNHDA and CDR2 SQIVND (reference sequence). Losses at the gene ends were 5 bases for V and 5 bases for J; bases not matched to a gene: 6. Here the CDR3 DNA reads TGTGCCAGTAGTGACCGGGACAGGGGGCATACTGAAGCTTTCTTT. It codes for CASSDRDRGHTEAFF.

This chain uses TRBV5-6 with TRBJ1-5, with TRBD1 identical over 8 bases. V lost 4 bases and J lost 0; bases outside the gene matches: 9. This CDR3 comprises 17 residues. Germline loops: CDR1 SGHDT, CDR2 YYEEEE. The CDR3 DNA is TGTGCCAGCAGCGACGAGACAGGGGAGTATAGCAATCAGCCCCAGCATTTT. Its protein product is CASSDETGEYSNQPQHF.

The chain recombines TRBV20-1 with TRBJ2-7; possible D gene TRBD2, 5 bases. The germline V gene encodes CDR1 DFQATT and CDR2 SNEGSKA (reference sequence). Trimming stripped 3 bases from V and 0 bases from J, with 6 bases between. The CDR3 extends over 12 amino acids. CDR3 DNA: TGCAGTGCTAGTGGGAGCTCCTACGAGCAGTACTTC. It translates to CSASGSSYEQYF.

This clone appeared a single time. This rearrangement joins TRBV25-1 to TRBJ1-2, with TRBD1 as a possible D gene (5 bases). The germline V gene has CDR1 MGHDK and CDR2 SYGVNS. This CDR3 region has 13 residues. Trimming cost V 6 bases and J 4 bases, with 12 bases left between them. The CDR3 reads CASSQGSSYGYTF. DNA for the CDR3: TGTGCCAGCAGCCAGGGATCTTCCTATGGCTACACCTTC.

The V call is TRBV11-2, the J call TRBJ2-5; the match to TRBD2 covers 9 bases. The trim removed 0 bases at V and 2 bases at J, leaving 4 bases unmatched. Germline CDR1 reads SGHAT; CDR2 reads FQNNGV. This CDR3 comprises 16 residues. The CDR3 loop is CASSLDRLAGQETQYF. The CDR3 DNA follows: TGTGCCAGCAGCTTAGATCGCCTAGCGGGGCAAGAGACCCAGTACTTC.

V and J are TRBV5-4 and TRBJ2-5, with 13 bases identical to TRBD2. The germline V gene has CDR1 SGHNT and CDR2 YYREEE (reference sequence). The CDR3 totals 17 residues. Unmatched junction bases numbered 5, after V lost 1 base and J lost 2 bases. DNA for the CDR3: TGTGCCAGCAGCTTGACTAGCGGGGGGGCAGGTCAAGAGACCCAGTACTTC. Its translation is CASSLTSGGAGQETQYF.

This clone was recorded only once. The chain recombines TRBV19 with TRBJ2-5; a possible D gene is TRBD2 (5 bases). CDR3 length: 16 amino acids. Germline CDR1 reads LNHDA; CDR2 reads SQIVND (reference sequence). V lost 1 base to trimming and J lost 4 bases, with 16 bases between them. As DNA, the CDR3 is TGTGCCAGTAGTATAGTTGAGGGTACCCGCCCAGAGACCCAGTACTTC. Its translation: CASSIVEGTRPETQYF.

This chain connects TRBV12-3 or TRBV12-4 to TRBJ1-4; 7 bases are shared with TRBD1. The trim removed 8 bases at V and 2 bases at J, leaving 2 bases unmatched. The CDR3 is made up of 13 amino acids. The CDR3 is CASRQGTNEKLFF. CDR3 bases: TGTGCCAGCCGACAGGGCACTAATGAAAAACTGTTTTTT.

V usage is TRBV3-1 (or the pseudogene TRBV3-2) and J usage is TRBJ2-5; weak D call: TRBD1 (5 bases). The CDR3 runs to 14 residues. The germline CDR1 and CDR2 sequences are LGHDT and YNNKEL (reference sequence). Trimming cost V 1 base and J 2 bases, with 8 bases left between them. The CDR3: CASSQATVQETQYF. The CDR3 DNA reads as TGTGCCAGCAGCCAAGCGACAGTACAAGAGACCCAGTACTTC.

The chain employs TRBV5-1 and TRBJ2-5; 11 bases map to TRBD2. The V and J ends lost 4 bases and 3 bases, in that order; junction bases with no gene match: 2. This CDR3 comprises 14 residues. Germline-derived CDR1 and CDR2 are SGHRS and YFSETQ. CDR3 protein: CASSLSGGEETQYF. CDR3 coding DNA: TGCGCCAGCAGCCTTAGCGGGGGGGAAGAGACCCAGTACTTC.

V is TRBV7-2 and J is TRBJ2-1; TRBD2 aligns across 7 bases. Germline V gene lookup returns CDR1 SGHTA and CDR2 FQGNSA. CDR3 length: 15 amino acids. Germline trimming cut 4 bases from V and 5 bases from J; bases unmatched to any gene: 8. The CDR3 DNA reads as TGTGCCAGCAGCTCCCGGGGGGAGGAAGACAATGAGCAGTTCTTC. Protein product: CASSSRGEEDNEQFF.

The CDR3 loop is CASSWDRGSRDTQYF. As DNA, the CDR3 is TGTGCCAGCAGCTGGGACAGGGGGTCGCGAGATACGCAGTATTTT. The V and J genes are TRBV6-5 and TRBJ2-3, with TRBD1 matching 11 bases. Trimming cost V 6 bases and J 5 bases; bases outside gene matches: 7. Germline V lookup: CDR1 MNHEY, CDR2 SVGAGI. The CDR3 extends over 15 amino acids.

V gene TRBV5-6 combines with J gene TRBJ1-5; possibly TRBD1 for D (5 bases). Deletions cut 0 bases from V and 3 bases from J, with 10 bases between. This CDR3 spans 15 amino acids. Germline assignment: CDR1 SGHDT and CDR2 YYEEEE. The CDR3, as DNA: TGTGCCAGCAGCTTGGGGCCAGGGCCCAATCAGCCCCAGCATTTT. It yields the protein CASSLGPGPNQPQHF.

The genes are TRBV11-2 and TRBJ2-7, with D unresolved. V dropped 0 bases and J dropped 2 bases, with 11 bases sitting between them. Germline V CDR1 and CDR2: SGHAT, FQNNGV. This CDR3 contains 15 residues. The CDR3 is CASSLESAGPYEQYF. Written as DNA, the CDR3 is TGTGCCAGCAGCTTAGAGTCGGCAGGCCCCTACGAGCAGTACTTC.

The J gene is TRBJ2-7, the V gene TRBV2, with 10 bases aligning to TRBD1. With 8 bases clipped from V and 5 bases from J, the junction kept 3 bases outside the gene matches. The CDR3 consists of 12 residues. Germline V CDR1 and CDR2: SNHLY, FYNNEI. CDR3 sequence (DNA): TGTGCCAGCCAGACAGGGGGCAACGAGCAGTACTTC. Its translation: CASQTGGNEQYF. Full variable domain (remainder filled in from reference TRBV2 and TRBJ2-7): EPEVTQTPSHQVTQMGQEVILRCVPISNHLYFYWYRQILGQKVEFLVSFYNNEISEKSEIFDDQFSVERPDGSNFTLKIRSTKLEDSAMYFCASQTGGNEQYFGPGTRLTVT.

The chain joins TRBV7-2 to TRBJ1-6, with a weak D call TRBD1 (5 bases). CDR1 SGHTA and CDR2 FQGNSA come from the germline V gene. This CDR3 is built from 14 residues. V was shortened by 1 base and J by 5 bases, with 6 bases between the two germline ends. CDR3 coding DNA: TGTGCCAGCAGCTTAGTAGGGGATAATTCACCCCTCCACTTT. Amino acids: CASSLVGDNSPLHF.

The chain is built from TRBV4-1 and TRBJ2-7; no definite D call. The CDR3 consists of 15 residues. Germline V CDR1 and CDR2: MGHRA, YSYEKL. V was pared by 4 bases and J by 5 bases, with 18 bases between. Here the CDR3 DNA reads TGCGCCAGCAGCCGCGGAGCCACATTTCTCCACGAGCAGTACTTC. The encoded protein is CASSRGATFLHEQYF.

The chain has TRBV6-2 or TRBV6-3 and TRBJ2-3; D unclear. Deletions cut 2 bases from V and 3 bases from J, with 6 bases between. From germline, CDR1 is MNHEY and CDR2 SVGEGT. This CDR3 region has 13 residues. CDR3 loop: CASSYGGTDTQYF. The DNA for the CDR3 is TGTGCCAGCAGTTACGGCGGAACAGATACGCAGTATTTT.

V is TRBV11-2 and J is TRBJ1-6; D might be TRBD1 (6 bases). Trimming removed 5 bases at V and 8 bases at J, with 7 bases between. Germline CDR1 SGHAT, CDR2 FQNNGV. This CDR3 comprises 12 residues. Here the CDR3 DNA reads TGTGCCAGCAGCACAGGGTATTCACCCCTCCACTTT. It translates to CASSTGYSPLHF.

CDR3 region: CAWSPRGRTTEAFF. CDR3 DNA: TGTGCCTGGAGCCCCAGGGGGCGTACGACTGAAGCTTTCTTT. This rearrangement joins TRBV30 to TRBJ1-1, with 8 bases that match TRBD1. The CDR3 spans 14 residues. Germline V gene data show CDR1 as GTSNPN and CDR2 as SVGIG (reference sequence). With 3 bases clipped from V and 5 bases from J, the junction kept 8 bases outside the gene matches.